The next 14 T cell receptor beta chains were all read from a single sample in a study of blood T cell repertoires in COVID-19. Libraries were prepared by immunoSEQ multiplex PCR; TCRdb keeps only in-frame clonotypes and omits some of them. Of some 260,000 clones listed, more than 75% are singletons. Material: peripheral blood. Source of these receptors: a woman between 40 and 55 years old who had recovered from COVID-19.

The chain carries TRBV19 and TRBJ1-5; D gene uncertain. The V end lost 0 bases, the J end lost 4 bases, and 10 bases lay between the germline ends. Per germline, CDR1 LNHDA and CDR2 SQIVND (reference sequence). The CDR3 covers 15 residues. CDR3 region: CASSIDPGRNQPQHF. CDR3 bases: TGTGCCAGTAGTATAGATCCGGGGAGGAATCAGCCCCAGCATTTT.

Ten or more counts support this clone. The chain recombines TRBV30 with TRBJ1-5; 8 nucleotides agree with TRBD1. Germline V gene sequence: CDR1 GTSNPN, CDR2 SVGIG (reference sequence). The CDR3 loop spans 14 amino acids. Trimming at V came to 5 bases and at J to 0 bases, leaving 3 bases not matched to a gene. CDR3 loop: CAWGQGTSNQPQHF. Written as DNA, the CDR3 is TGTGCCTGGGGACAGGGCACTAGCAATCAGCCCCAGCATTTT.

This clone has just a few counts. J is TRBJ1-3 and V is TRBV5-6; TRBD1 matches 10 bases. V shed 4 bases and J 7 bases; nucleotides not matched to a gene: 8. Germline CDR1 is SGHDT and CDR2 is YYEEEE. CDR3 length: 15 residues. CDR3 sequence (DNA): TGTGCCAGCAGCCGACAGGGGGCCGGTTGGAACACCATATATTTT. It yields the protein CASSRQGAGWNTIYF.

The rearrangement links TRBV18 to TRBJ1-1, with 10 bases matching TRBD1. CDR3 length: 14 amino acids. V shed 4 bases, J shed 3 bases, and the junction held 2 bases outside the gene matches. Germline values: CDR1 KGHSH, CDR2 LQKENI. DNA of the CDR3: TGTGCCAGCTCACGACAGGGGGCTGACACTGAAGCTTTCTTT. Translating gives CASSRQGADTEAFF.

The gene calls are TRBV5-5 and TRBJ1-2; TRBD1 aligns across 9 bases. V shed 3 bases and J 8 bases; nucleotides not matched to a gene: 8. This CDR3 has 14 amino acids. Per the germline V gene, CDR1 is SGHKS and CDR2 is YYEKEE (reference sequence). CDR3 in DNA: TGTGCCAGCAGCTCCTCACAGGGGGCAAGAGGCTACACCTTC. Translated, it gives CASSSSQGARGYTF.

V and J are TRBV19 and TRBJ2-1; D is possibly TRBD2 (6 bases). Germline V gives CDR1 LNHDA, CDR2 SQIVND (reference sequence). This CDR3 comprises 15 residues. Between the trimmed V and J ends, which lost 6 bases and 0 bases, there was a span of 12 bases. The CDR3 reads CASSPGRDSYNEQFF. DNA for the CDR3: TGTGCCAGTAGCCCGGGGCGGGACTCCTACAATGAGCAGTTCTTC.

The V call is TRBV30, the J call TRBJ1-2, with a weak D call TRBD1 (6 bases). In germline, CDR1 is GTSNPN, CDR2 SVGIG (reference sequence). This CDR3 comprises 13 residues. The DNA for the CDR3 is TGTGCGGCCTGGGGAGGGGGGTGGTATGGCTACACCTTC. It encodes CAAWGGGWYGYTF. Looking up the rest from reference TRBV30 and TRBJ1-2 gives the full variable domain: SQTIHQWPATLVQPVGSPLSLECTVEGTSNPNLYWYRQAAGRGLQLLFYSVGIGQISSEVPQNLSASRPQDRQFILSSKKLLLSDSGFYLCAAWGGGWYGYTFGSGTRLTVV.

The J gene is TRBJ1-2, the V gene TRBV5-3, with TRBD1 identical over 9 bases. TRBV5-3 is an ORF; its function is uncertain. V was pared by 4 bases and J by 5 bases, with 6 bases of the junction left unmatched. The CDR3 covers 14 residues. CDR3 in DNA: TGTGCCAGAAGCAACGGACAGGGGAGGTATGGCTACACCTTC. Protein product: CARSNGQGRYGYTF.

The CDR3 region is CASSQAPGGASNQPQHF. The CDR3 bases are TGCGCCAGCAGCCAAGCCCCGGGGGGGGCTAGCAATCAGCCCCAGCATTTT. The chain employs TRBV4-1 and TRBJ1-5, with D maybe TRBD1 (6 bases). Germline values: CDR1 MGHRA, CDR2 YSYEKL. This CDR3 is 17 amino acids long. Trimming removed 1 base at V and 0 bases at J, with 13 bases between.

J is TRBJ2-7 and V is TRBV5-1, with 10 bases aligning to TRBD1. Germline assignment: CDR1 SGHRS and CDR2 YFSETQ. J gave up 2 bases and V 4 bases, and 6 bases lay outside the gene matches. The CDR3 length is 15 residues. CDR3 nucleotides: TGCGCCAGCAGCCCCGGTGGGACAGGGGCCTACGAGCAGTACTTC. Translating gives CASSPGGTGAYEQYF.

The chain recombines TRBV9 with TRBJ2-7, with 10 nucleotides matching TRBD2. Trimming took 3 bases from V and 0 from J; bases not matched to a gene: 3. CDR1 is SGDLS, CDR2 YYNGEE, per germline. This CDR3 comprises 15 residues. CDR3 in amino acids: CASSASGSSSYEQYF. In nucleotides, the CDR3 is TGTGCCAGCAGCGCTAGCGGGAGTTCCTCCTACGAGCAGTACTTC. The full variable domain, its missing parts supplied by reference TRBV9 and TRBJ2-7, is DSGVTQTPKHLITATGQRVTLRCSPRSGDLSVYWYQQSLDQGLQFLIQYYNGEERAKGNILERFSAQQFPDLHSELNLSSLELGDSALYFCASSASGSSSYEQYFGPGTRLTVT.

This clone was observed a few times. The chain uses TRBV19 and TRBJ2-5, with TRBD1 matching over 7 bases. The CDR3 contains 15 residues. Germline CDR1 LNHDA, CDR2 SQIVND (reference sequence). With 3 bases clipped from V and 3 bases from J, the junction kept 7 bases outside the gene matches. The CDR3 loop is CASSMGWDRKETQYF. The DNA for the CDR3 is TGTGCCAGTAGTATGGGTTGGGACAGAAAAGAGACCCAGTACTTC.

This chain links TRBV18 with TRBJ2-7, with a possible D match to TRBD2 (6 bases). Germline CDR1 and CDR2: KGHSH and LQKENI. This CDR3 is built from 12 residues. V was cut by 4 bases and J by 7 bases, with 11 bases left in between. CDR3 DNA sequence: TGTGCCAGCTCACACACCCGGGGGGAGCAGTACTTC. It yields the protein CASSHTRGEQYF.

This rearrangement joins TRBV10-3 to TRBJ1-1; 7 nucleotides agree with TRBD1. The germline V gene has CDR1 ENHRY and CDR2 SYGVKD. The junction had 10 bases not matched to a gene; V was cut back by 2 bases and J by 1 base. The CDR3 runs to 17 residues. CDR3 loop: CAISEPEGARPNTEAFF. The DNA of the CDR3 is TGTGCCATCAGTGAGCCGGAGGGGGCCCGGCCGAACACTGAAGCTTTCTTT.